A selection of T cell receptor beta chains follows, all from one sample in a study of shared clonotypes between healthy human individuals. Clones were read by immunoSEQ multiplex PCR, and TCRdb kept only the in-frame ones, dropping some. The sample includes roughly 1 million clones, 65% to 80% of them seen just once. The specimen was memory CD4+ T cells sorted from blood. The receptors were gathered from a man between 18 and 29 years old in good health. Each CDR3 is given with its conserved first and last residue. The order of the fields is clone size, J gene, V gene, CDR3 protein. Clone size is given for some rows only: seen once, a few or many times, or a class if the clone is expanded.

>once|TRBJ2-7|TRBV5-1
CASSVGTGGYEQYF
>once|TRBJ1-3|TRBV11-2
CASSHGTGGNTIYF
>many|TRBJ1-2|TRBV1
CTSITDGYTF
>NA|TRBJ2-2|TRBV4-2
CASRPEGLPGELFF
>NA|TRBJ2-7|TRBV7-2
CASSPDRGPLYEQYF
>NA|TRBJ1-6|TRBV6-1
CASSGTGNYNSPLHF
>NA|TRBJ2-5|TRBV28
CASSFVGQGIRETQYF
>NA|TRBJ2-5|TRBV10-3
CAISDTAGSSETQYF
>NA|TRBJ1-2|TRBV5-4
CASSVRTDNYGYTF
>NA|TRBJ2-1|TRBV9
CASSVRLGSYNEQFF
>NA|TRBJ2-1|TRBV7-2
CASSRDRGLYFYEQFF
>NA|TRBJ1-3|TRBV5-1
CASSRTGPSAGNTIYF
>NA|TRBJ2-2|TRBV4-1
CASSQDSTGELFF
>NA|TRBJ2-5|TRBV28
CASSLGVAGVMTAQYF
>NA|TRBJ2-7|TRBV11-3
CASSWAGGGIDEQYF
>NA|TRBJ2-5|TRBV2
CASSPTSGTQETQYF
>NA|TRBJ2-1|TRBV7-8
CASSLAFLDSSEQFF
>once|TRBJ2-5|TRBV18
CASSPYRNFGGQETQYF
>once|TRBJ2-3|TRBV5-1
CASSSQPPGQGTDTQYF
>NA|TRBJ2-1|TRBV29-1
CSVAGGHTYNEQFF
>NA|TRBJ1-3|TRBV2
CASSATENSGNTIYF
>NA|TRBJ2-5|TRBV2
CASCPVGLAIQETQYF
>many|TRBJ2-7|TRBV21-1
CASGAETSGEPYEQYF
>once|TRBJ2-1|TRBV7-9
CASSSSTYNEQFF
>NA|TRBJ1-1|TRBV2
CASSDPIGLNTEAFF
>NA|TRBJ2-7|TRBV6-1
CASSEQGLYEQYF
>NA|TRBJ1-2|TRBV5-4
CASSLQGGYGYTF
>NA|TRBJ1-5|TRBV27
CASSSLTGGIQPQHF
>NA|TRBJ2-3|TRBV11-2
CASSLNSTDTQYF
>once|TRBJ2-1|TRBV5-1
CASSSKTNEQFF
>NA|TRBJ1-6|TRBV10-3
CAISEVQTSPLHF
>once|TRBJ2-5|TRBV27
CASSLQGVGETQYF
>few|TRBJ2-5|TRBV14
CASSQGGLAQETQYF
>NA|TRBJ1-6|TRBV6-5
CASSPGQSYNSPLHF
>NA|TRBJ2-7|TRBV19
CASSPQGSSYEQYF
>NA|TRBJ1-1|TRBV5-1
CASSLGFGDIDNTEAFF
>NA|TRBJ2-3|TRBV5-1
CASSLPSDTQYF
>NA|TRBJ1-5|TRBV5-1
CASRTGENQPQHF
>NA|TRBJ1-1|TRBV6-5
CASSSQGLTEAFF
>NA|TRBJ2-5|TRBV5-6
CASSFEVQETQYF
>NA|TRBJ1-2|TRBV5-1
CASSLAARSNYGYTF
>NA|TRBJ1-1|TRBV7-8
CASGLLTGQAFF